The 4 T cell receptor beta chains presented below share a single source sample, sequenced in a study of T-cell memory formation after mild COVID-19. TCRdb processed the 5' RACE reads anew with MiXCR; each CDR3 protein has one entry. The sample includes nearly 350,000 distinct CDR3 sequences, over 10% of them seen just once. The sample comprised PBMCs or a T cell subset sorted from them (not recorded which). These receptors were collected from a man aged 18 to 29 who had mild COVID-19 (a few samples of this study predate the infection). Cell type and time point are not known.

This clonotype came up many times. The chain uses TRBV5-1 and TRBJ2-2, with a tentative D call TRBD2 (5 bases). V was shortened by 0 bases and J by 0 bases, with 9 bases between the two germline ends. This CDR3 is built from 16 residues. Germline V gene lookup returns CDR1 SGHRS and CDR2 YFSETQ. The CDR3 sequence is CASSLEVGANTGELFF. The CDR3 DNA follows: TGCGCCAGCAGCTTGGAGGTCGGGGCGAACACCGGGGAGCTGTTTTTT. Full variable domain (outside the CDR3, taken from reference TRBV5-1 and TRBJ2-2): KAGVTQTPRYLIKTRGQQVTLSCSPISGHRSVSWYQQTPGQGLQFLFEYFSETQRNKGNFPGRFSGRQFSNSRSEMNVSTLELGDSALYLCASSLEVGANTGELFFGEGSRLTVL.

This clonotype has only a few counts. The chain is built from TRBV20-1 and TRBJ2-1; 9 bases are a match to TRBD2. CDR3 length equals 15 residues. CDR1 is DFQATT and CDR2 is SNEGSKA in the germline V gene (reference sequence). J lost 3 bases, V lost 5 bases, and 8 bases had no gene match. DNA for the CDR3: TGCAGTGCTGGAGGGGCTAGCGGGGTCTACAATGAGCAGTTCTTC. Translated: CSAGGASGVYNEQFF.

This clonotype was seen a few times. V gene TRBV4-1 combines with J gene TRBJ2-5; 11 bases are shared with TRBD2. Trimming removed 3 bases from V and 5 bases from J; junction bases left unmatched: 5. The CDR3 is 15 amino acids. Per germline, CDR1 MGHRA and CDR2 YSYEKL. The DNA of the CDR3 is TGCGCCAGCAGCCAGGGACTAGCGGCCCGGGAGACCCAGTACTTC. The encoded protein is CASSQGLAARETQYF.

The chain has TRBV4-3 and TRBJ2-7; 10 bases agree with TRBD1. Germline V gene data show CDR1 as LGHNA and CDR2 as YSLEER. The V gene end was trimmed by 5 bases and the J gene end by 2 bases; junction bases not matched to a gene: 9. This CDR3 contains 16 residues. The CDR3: CASSTRDRGRPYEQYF. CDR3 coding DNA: TGCGCCAGCAGCACTCGAGACAGGGGGCGCCCCTACGAGCAGTACTTC.